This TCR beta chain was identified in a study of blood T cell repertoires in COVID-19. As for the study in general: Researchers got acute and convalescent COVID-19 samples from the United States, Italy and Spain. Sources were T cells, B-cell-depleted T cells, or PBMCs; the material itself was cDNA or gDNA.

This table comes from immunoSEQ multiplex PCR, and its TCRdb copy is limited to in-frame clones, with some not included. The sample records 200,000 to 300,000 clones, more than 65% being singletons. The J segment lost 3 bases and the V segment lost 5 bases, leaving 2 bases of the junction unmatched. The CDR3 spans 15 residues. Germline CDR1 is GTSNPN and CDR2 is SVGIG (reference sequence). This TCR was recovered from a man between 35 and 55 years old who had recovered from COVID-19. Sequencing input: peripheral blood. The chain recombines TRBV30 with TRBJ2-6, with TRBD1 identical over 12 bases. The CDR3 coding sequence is TGTGCCTGGGGGACAGGGGGCAGTGGGGCCAACGTCCTGACTTTC. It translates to CAWGTGGSGANVLTF.